This T cell receptor beta chain emerged from a study of T cells after yellow fever vaccination. One entry per CDR3 protein, called by TCRdb with MiXCR from the 5' RACE reads. This table holds about 430,000 distinct CDR3 sequences, roughly 20% found once. About this clonotype itself: Antigen: not known. The germline gene is not matched at one end of the junction; a read error may be the cause.

General study findings and limits: Repertoires obtained by FACS sorting could include abundant clonotypes that entered as contaminants from the bulk population.

Sequencing was performed on PBMCs, taken before the yellow fever booster vaccination. This sequence originates from a man aged 18 to 29 who received the YFV17D yellow fever vaccine.

The CDR3 DNA reads TGTGCCAGCAGCTTAGGGACAGGCGGATCTTTT. As protein: CASSLGTGGSF. V gene TRBV7-9 combines with J gene TRBJ2-3; 7 bases are shared with TRBD1. Germline CDR1 SEHNR, CDR2 FQNEAQ (reference sequence). CDR3 length equals 11 residues.